Listed below are T cell receptor beta chains from one sample, sequenced in a study of T cell repertoires in cytomegalovirus infection. MiXCR, run by TCRdb on the reads, gives a single entry per CDR3 protein. The table shows around 74,000 distinct CDR3 sequences, with about 4% occurring only once. Sequences were obtained from PBMCs. The receptors originated from a human donor in good health (CMV status not recorded). Some clones in this sample may be carry-over from other donors' samples. CDR3s include the opening cysteine and the closing phenylalanine or tryptophan. The order of the fields is V gene, J gene, CDR3 length, D gene, clone size, CDR3 protein, CDR3 DNA. D genes are given only for firm matches. Expanded clones are given a class, and other clones once, few, many or no size at all.

v_gene: TRBV7-2
j_gene: TRBJ1-1
len: 11
d_gene: NA
abundance: many
CDR3aa: CASTLAEEAFF
CDR3nt: TGTGCCAGCACCCTGGCCGAAGAAGCTTTCTTT

v_gene: TRBV18
j_gene: TRBJ1-3
len: 17
d_gene: NA
abundance: many
CDR3aa: CASSPGPNHRSGNTIYF
CDR3nt: TGTGCCAGCTCACCAGGTCCGAATCACCGATCTGGAAACACCATATATTTT

v_gene: TRBV7-2
j_gene: TRBJ1-3
len: 14
d_gene: NA
abundance: many
CDR3aa: CASSLSGSGNTIYF
CDR3nt: TGTGCCAGCAGCCTAAGTGGCTCTGGAAACACCATATATTTT

v_gene: TRBV7-3
j_gene: TRBJ2-2
len: 16
d_gene: NA
abundance: NA
CDR3aa: CASRLRPPGITGELFF
CDR3nt: TGTGCCAGCCGCTTACGACCTCCCGGAATCACCGGGGAGCTGTTTTTT

v_gene: TRBV7-2
j_gene: TRBJ1-1
len: 14
d_gene: NA
abundance: many
CDR3aa: CASSRDRSESRAFF
CDR3nt: TGTGCCAGCAGCCGAGACAGGTCCGAGTCGCGAGCTTTCTTT

v_gene: TRBV7-2
j_gene: TRBJ1-1
len: 14
d_gene: NA
abundance: many
CDR3aa: CASSFMPRGTEAFF
CDR3nt: TGTGCCAGCAGCTTTATGCCTCGGGGCACTGAAGCTTTCTTT

v_gene: TRBV4-3
j_gene: TRBJ2-1
len: 17
d_gene: TRBD2
abundance: many
CDR3aa: CASSQDPAGGINNEQFF
CDR3nt: TGCGCCAGCAGCCAAGATCCAGCGGGGGGGATAAACAATGAGCAGTTCTTC

v_gene: TRBV6-5
j_gene: TRBJ1-2
len: 12
d_gene: TRBD1
abundance: many
CDR3aa: CASRTGAWGYTF
CDR3nt: TGTGCCAGCAGGACAGGGGCCTGGGGCTACACCTTC

v_gene: TRBV7-2
j_gene: TRBJ2-7
len: 15
d_gene: TRBD2
abundance: many
CDR3aa: CASSFTSGGRYEQYF
CDR3nt: TGTGCCAGCAGCTTTACTAGCGGGGGGAGGTACGAGCAGTACTTC

v_gene: TRBV5-4
j_gene: TRBJ2-7
len: 17
d_gene: NA
abundance: many
CDR3aa: CASSLAHFEGVLYEQYF
CDR3nt: TGTGCCAGCAGCTTGGCTCATTTTGAGGGGGTCCTCTACGAGCAGTACTTC

v_gene: TRBV19
j_gene: TRBJ2-1
len: 15
d_gene: NA
abundance: many
CDR3aa: CASSYVGGVYNEQFF
CDR3nt: TGTGCCAGTAGTTACGTCGGGGGTGTTTACAATGAGCAGTTCTTC

v_gene: TRBV5-1
j_gene: TRBJ2-5
len: 13
d_gene: NA
abundance: many
CDR3aa: CASSLNYQETQYF
CDR3nt: TGCGCCAGCAGCTTGAACTACCAAGAGACCCAGTACTTC

v_gene: TRBV7-2
j_gene: TRBJ2-3
len: 15
d_gene: TRBD1
abundance: many
CDR3aa: CATGSRGPYTDTQYF
CDR3nt: TGTGCCACCGGATCGAGGGGGCCCTACACAGATACGCAGTATTTT

v_gene: TRBV6-1
j_gene: TRBJ2-7
len: 12
d_gene: NA
abundance: many
CDR3aa: CASSESDYEQYF
CDR3nt: TGTGCCAGCAGTGAATCGGACTACGAGCAGTACTTC

v_gene: TRBV7-2
j_gene: TRBJ2-5
len: 15
d_gene: TRBD1
abundance: many
CDR3aa: CASSLVGDREETQYF
CDR3nt: TGTGCCAGCAGCTTAGTAGGGGACAGGGAAGAGACCCAGTACTTC

v_gene: TRBV19
j_gene: TRBJ2-7
len: 15
d_gene: TRBD1
abundance: many
CDR3aa: CASSRRTGISYEQYF
CDR3nt: TGTGCCAGTAGTCGCCGGACAGGAATCTCCTACGAGCAGTACTTC

v_gene: TRBV2
j_gene: TRBJ1-1
len: 16
d_gene: TRBD1
abundance: many
CDR3aa: CASSEALQGANTEAFF
CDR3nt: TGTGCCAGCAGTGAAGCGCTTCAGGGGGCGAACACTGAAGCTTTCTTT

v_gene: TRBV7-8
j_gene: TRBJ2-5
len: 14
d_gene: NA
abundance: many
CDR3aa: CANRPYLSGMTQYF
CDR3nt: TGTGCCAACAGGCCCTATTTGTCTGGGATGACCCAGTACTTC

v_gene: TRBV12-3/TRBV12-4
j_gene: TRBJ1-1
len: 14
d_gene: NA
abundance: many
CDR3aa: CASSPGQKHTEAFF
CDR3nt: TGTGCCAGCAGCCCCGGACAGAAACACACTGAAGCTTTCTTT

v_gene: TRBV28
j_gene: TRBJ2-7
len: 14
d_gene: NA
abundance: many
CDR3aa: CASSLLGQPYEQYF
CDR3nt: TGTGCCAGCAGTTTATTAGGACAGCCTTACGAGCAGTACTTC

v_gene: TRBV19
j_gene: TRBJ1-1
len: 17
d_gene: NA
abundance: many
CDR3aa: CASSIFGTPYRNTEAFF
CDR3nt: TGTGCCAGTAGTATATTTGGGACTCCCTATCGGAACACTGAAGCTTTCTTT

v_gene: TRBV7-2
j_gene: TRBJ1-5
len: 16
d_gene: TRBD1
abundance: many
CDR3aa: CASSLWTGGVHQPQHF
CDR3nt: TGTGCCAGCAGCTTATGGACAGGGGGCGTCCATCAGCCCCAGCATTTT

v_gene: TRBV7-2
j_gene: TRBJ2-3
len: 14
d_gene: TRBD2
abundance: many
CDR3aa: CASRSSGGSNTQYF
CDR3nt: TGTGCCAGCAGGTCTAGCGGGGGATCCAATACGCAGTATTTT

v_gene: TRBV3-1
j_gene: TRBJ1-6
len: 13
d_gene: NA
abundance: many
CDR3aa: CASSQSRDSPLHF
CDR3nt: TGTGCCAGCAGCCAGAGCAGGGACTCACCCCTCCACTTT

v_gene: TRBV6-2/TRBV6-3
j_gene: TRBJ2-7
len: 14
d_gene: NA
abundance: NA
CDR3aa: CASSFQGRIYEQYF
CDR3nt: TGTGCCAGCTCATTCCAGGGGCGAATCTACGAGCAGTACTTC

v_gene: TRBV7-2
j_gene: TRBJ2-3
len: 15
d_gene: TRBD2
abundance: medium-sized
CDR3aa: CASSHRSGAVDTQYF
CDR3nt: TGTGCCAGCAGCCATCGTAGCGGGGCGGTAGATACGCAGTATTTT

v_gene: TRBV28
j_gene: TRBJ2-7
len: 16
d_gene: TRBD1
abundance: many
CDR3aa: CASSFAPGQGRVEQYF
CDR3nt: TGTGCCAGCAGTTTCGCCCCGGGACAGGGGAGGGTCGAGCAGTACTTC

v_gene: TRBV7-8
j_gene: TRBJ1-1
len: 15
d_gene: NA
abundance: many
CDR3aa: CASSLETAMNTEAFF
CDR3nt: TGTGCCAGCAGCTTAGAGACAGCTATGAACACTGAAGCTTTCTTT

v_gene: TRBV6-2/TRBV6-3
j_gene: TRBJ2-3
len: 18
d_gene: TRBD2
abundance: many
CDR3aa: CASSYPSYGGTSTDTQYF
CDR3nt: TGTGCCAGCAGTTACCCGTCATACGGGGGGACCAGCACAGATACGCAGTATTTT

v_gene: TRBV24-1
j_gene: TRBJ2-1
len: 15
d_gene: TRBD2
abundance: many
CDR3aa: CATSDASGSYNEQFF
CDR3nt: TGTGCCACCAGTGATGCTAGCGGCTCCTACAATGAGCAGTTCTTC

v_gene: TRBV7-9
j_gene: TRBJ2-2
len: 13
d_gene: NA
abundance: many
CDR3aa: CASSRSGTGELFF
CDR3nt: TGTGCCAGCAGCCGGTCAGGGACCGGGGAGCTGTTTTTT

v_gene: TRBV7-2
j_gene: TRBJ2-3
len: 14
d_gene: NA
abundance: many
CDR3aa: CASSYSIRPDTQYF
CDR3nt: TGTGCCAGCAGCTATAGTATACGTCCAGATACGCAGTATTTT

v_gene: TRBV20-1
j_gene: TRBJ2-1
len: 16
d_gene: TRBD2
abundance: many
CDR3aa: CSARGLAGVTYNEQFF
CDR3nt: TGCAGTGCTAGAGGGCTAGCGGGGGTGACCTACAATGAGCAGTTCTTC

v_gene: TRBV4-3
j_gene: TRBJ2-2
len: 17
d_gene: TRBD1
abundance: many
CDR3aa: CASSQDVETGDTGELFF
CDR3nt: TGCGCCAGCAGCCAAGATGTGGAGACAGGGGACACCGGGGAGCTGTTTTTT

v_gene: TRBV27
j_gene: TRBJ1-2
len: 19
d_gene: TRBD1
abundance: many
CDR3aa: CASSLSRLNRQGFNYGYTF
CDR3nt: TGTGCCAGCAGTTTATCCCGTCTAAATCGACAGGGGTTTAACTATGGCTACACCTTC

v_gene: TRBV18
j_gene: TRBJ1-1
len: 13
d_gene: TRBD1
abundance: many
CDR3aa: CASSTGQGGEAFF
CDR3nt: TGTGCCAGCTCAACGGGACAGGGTGGGGAAGCTTTCTTT

v_gene: TRBV28
j_gene: TRBJ1-1
len: 13
d_gene: NA
abundance: many
CDR3aa: CATKYTLNTEAFF
CDR3nt: TGTGCCACCAAGTACACATTGAACACTGAAGCTTTCTTT

v_gene: TRBV12-3/TRBV12-4
j_gene: TRBJ1-5
len: 13
d_gene: NA
abundance: many
CDR3aa: CASSFTGNQPQHF
CDR3nt: TGTGCCAGCAGTTTTACCGGAAATCAGCCCCAGCATTTT

v_gene: TRBV10-3
j_gene: TRBJ1-2
len: 15
d_gene: NA
abundance: many
CDR3aa: CAISDPGGRIYGYTF
CDR3nt: TGTGCCATCAGTGACCCCGGGGGGAGAATCTATGGCTACACCTTC

v_gene: TRBV19
j_gene: TRBJ1-2
len: 13
d_gene: TRBD1
abundance: many
CDR3aa: CASTRTGPYGYTF
CDR3nt: TGTGCCAGTACTAGGACAGGGCCCTATGGCTACACCTTC

v_gene: TRBV28
j_gene: TRBJ1-5
len: 17
d_gene: TRBD1
abundance: many
CDR3aa: CASSHRTGGGINQPQHF
CDR3nt: TGTGCCAGCAGTCACCGGACAGGGGGGGGAATTAATCAGCCCCAGCATTTT

v_gene: TRBV28
j_gene: TRBJ1-1
len: 15
d_gene: NA
abundance: many
CDR3aa: CASSLLGGMNTEAFF
CDR3nt: TGTGCCAGCAGTTTATTGGGGGGAATGAACACTGAAGCTTTCTTT

v_gene: TRBV19
j_gene: TRBJ2-1
len: 15
d_gene: NA
abundance: many
CDR3aa: CASSARGSSYNEQFF
CDR3nt: TGTGCCAGTAGTGCACGGGGGAGCTCCTACAATGAGCAGTTCTTC

v_gene: TRBV7-2
j_gene: TRBJ2-3
len: 13
d_gene: NA
abundance: many
CDR3aa: CASSLGVGDTQYF
CDR3nt: TGTGCCAGCAGCTTAGGAGTCGGAGATACGCAGTATTTT